These T cell receptor beta chains were read from a single sample in a study of a mutant IDH1 vaccine in newly diagnosed glioma. Sequencing was performed with immunoSEQ multiplex PCR; in TCRdb, only in-frame clones are kept and a portion is missing. The sample has fewer than 40,000 clones, around 60% seen once. Their cognate antigens are unknown. The specimen was PBMCs, collected from a glioma patient whose treatment included an IDH1 peptide vaccine. The receptors were sampled from a woman aged 18-29 years with glioma. Each CDR3 is given with its conserved first and last residue. Part of the rows lack a size; the others show once, few, many or a class for expanded clones.

NA	TRBJ2-7	TRBV10-3	14	CAISPGLAPGEQYF
once	TRBJ2-2	TRBV9	15	CASSVGPGDTGELFF
NA	TRBJ2-1	TRBV19	17	CASSPGQAQSLYNEQFF
NA	TRBJ1-5	TRBV19	15	CASSFDSKGHQPQHF
NA	TRBJ2-7	TRBV11-3	15	CASTAGGYSSYEQYF
NA	TRBJ2-2	TRBV19	15	CASSIGQKITGELFF
NA	TRBJ1-1	TRBV13	14	CASSLGGLDTEAFF
NA	TRBJ2-1	TRBV4-2	15	CASSQDRGVGNEQFF
few	TRBJ1-1	TRBV10-3	16	CAISESVGSLNTEAFF
few	TRBJ2-3	TRBV7-2	14	CASSLGTQGGPQYF
few	TRBJ2-3	TRBV5-4	12	CASSLNTDTQYF
few	TRBJ2-1	TRBV18	15	CASSPGTGPLNEQFF
NA	TRBJ2-7	TRBV11-1	15	CASSAQRDGSYEQYF
NA	TRBJ1-5	TRBV7-9	14	CASSGGQDNQPQHF
NA	TRBJ2-1	TRBV19	13	CASSNQGYNEQFF
NA	TRBJ2-2	TRBV19	15	CASSTDSTNTGELFF
NA	TRBJ2-5	TRBV11-3	14	CASSRQGIQETQYF
NA	TRBJ2-1	TRBV5-1	12	CASSSTYNEQFF
few	TRBJ1-1	TRBV13	12	CASSLRDTEAFF
few	TRBJ1-1	TRBV7-9	13	CASSPTQNTEAFF
few	TRBJ2-3	TRBV19	15	CASSISLGPTDTQYF
NA	TRBJ1-1	TRBV9	18	CASSSGTDRFSANTEAFF
few	TRBJ2-7	TRBV7-2	15	CASSLGFRGSYEQYF